This T cell receptor (beta chain) was profiled in a study of T cell clones after liver transplantation. Study in general: Three of eight recipients were HCV-positive; others had non-autoimmune, non-viral indications.

The method was immunoSEQ multiplex PCR; TCRdb's version includes in-frame clones alone and lacks a portion of them. The sample includes some 80,000 clones, 80% to 90% of them seen just once. Source: CD4+ T cells from blood, taken around 50 months after liver transplant. This clonotype originated in a human patient who received a liver transplant. These T cells may partly come from the graft donor.

The CDR3 sequence is CASSADRLYNSPLHF. DNA for the CDR3: TGCGCCAGCAGCGCGGACCGGCTCTATAATTCACCCCTCCACTTT. The V and J genes are TRBV5-1 and TRBJ1-6, with D unclear. Germline CDR1 and CDR2: SGHRS and YFSETQ. CDR3 length equals 15 residues. With 4 bases removed from V and 3 bases from J, the gap between germline ends came to 11 bases.